This T cell receptor (beta chain) was obtained from a study of blood T cell repertoires in COVID-19. About the research overall: Material from acute and convalescent COVID-19 was sourced from the United States, Italy and Spain. T cells, B-cell-depleted T cells, or PBMCs supplied cDNA or gDNA.

The CDR3 runs to 14 residues. Trimming removed 6 bases at V and 2 bases at J, with 11 bases between. Per the germline V gene, CDR1 is MDHEN and CDR2 is SYDVKM. This clone was found once. Assay: immunoSEQ multiplex PCR; the TCRdb copy retains only in-frame clones and omits some. Of over 150,000 clones listed, less than 90% are singletons. What was sequenced was peripheral blood. This chain joins TRBV28 and TRBJ1-5; D is perhaps TRBD1 (6 bases). The clonotype originates from a man between 65 and 80 years old with active or convalescent COVID-19. Written as DNA, the CDR3 is TGTGCCAGCAGCAACCGACAGGGCAATCAGCCCCAGCATTTT. It translates to CASSNRQGNQPQHF.